This entry lists 24 T cell receptor beta chains sequenced from one sample in a study of beta chain features in type 1 diabetes. These TCRs are of unknown antigen specificity. Study-wide findings and caveats: In all four CD4+ subsets, TCRB CDR3 length was significantly, moderately reduced in type 1 diabetes.

Since all of the isolated RNA was reverse transcribed, expressed TCRB transcripts were what got sequenced. The protocol was immunoSEQ multiplex PCR, while the TCRdb copy is restricted to in-frame clones and leaves out a portion. Of approximately 360,000 clones in the sample, roughly 13% were seen once. The sample taken for sequencing was naive CD4+ T cells from blood. The source of these receptors is a woman younger than 30 with type 1 diabetes.

V is TRBV4-3 and J is TRBJ1-4, with 9 bases fitting TRBD1. Germline V gene data show CDR1 as LGHNA and CDR2 as YSLEER. J lost 7 bases, V lost 4 bases, and 4 bases had no gene match. The CDR3 length is 14 residues. In DNA form, the CDR3 reads TGCGCCAGCAGCCCCGGACAGGGGAGTGAAAAACTGTTTTTT. Protein sequence: CASSPGQGSEKLFF.

Concerning this clone: Because the CDR3 is missing its conserved closing phenylalanine or tryptophan, this is likely a read error. The limits of the CDR3 on the DNA are not certain, so only TCRdb's listed CDR3 is given. The chain employs TRBV4-1 and TRBJ2-3; the D call of TRBD1 is as the table states it, not checked on the DNA. Termini included, the CDR3 measures 12 amino acids. Looked up from germline, CDR1 is MGHRA and CDR2 is YSYEKL. CDR3 residues: CASSQPGQGPRY.

The chain couples TRBV4-3 to TRBJ2-3, with D tentatively TRBD2 (5 bases). Per germline, CDR1 LGHNA and CDR2 YSLEER. This CDR3 spans 15 amino acids. V dropped 0 bases and J dropped 6 bases, with 13 bases sitting between them. This chain's CDR3 is CASSQDLSGMDTQYF. The CDR3 nucleotides read TGCGCCAGCAGCCAAGATTTGTCGGGGATGGATACGCAGTATTTT.

This clone was seen more than once but under ten times. The V gene is TRBV4-1, the J gene TRBJ2-5, with D possibly TRBD2 on 5 matching bases. V was cut by 0 bases and J by 2 bases, with 10 bases left in between. The CDR3 is 15 residues long. Looked up from germline, CDR1 is MGHRA and CDR2 is YSYEKL. CDR3 sequence (DNA): TGCGCCAGCAGCCAAGATGGAAGCGGACAAGAGACCCAGTACTTC. As protein: CASSQDGSGQETQYF.

The chain employs TRBV4-1 and TRBJ2-6; D is perhaps TRBD1 (5 bases). Germline lookup yields CDR1 MGHRA and CDR2 YSYEKL. This CDR3 is 17 amino acids long. Trimming shortened V by 0 bases and J by 0 bases, and 9 bases separated the two germline ends. The CDR3 DNA reads as TGCGCCAGCAGCCAAGAAGGGGCCCGCTCTGGGGCCAACGTCCTGACTTTC. As protein: CASSQEGARSGANVLTF.

V is TRBV6-5 and J is TRBJ2-1; TRBD2 matches 8 bases. V shed 7 bases and J 7 bases; nucleotides not matched to a gene: 6. The germline V gene has CDR1 MNHEY and CDR2 SVGAGI. CDR3 size: 13 residues. The CDR3 spells CASMGGRRNEQFF. The CDR3 nucleotides are TGTGCCAGCATGGGCGGGAGGCGAAATGAGCAGTTCTTC.

This clone was seen more than once but under ten times. The rearrangement links TRBV11-2 to TRBJ1-2, with D perhaps matching TRBD1 (5 bases). V was shortened by 6 bases and J by 0 bases, with 11 bases between the two germline ends. This CDR3 region has 14 residues. In germline, CDR1 is SGHAT, CDR2 FQNNGV. The CDR3 protein is CASSTDSSNYGYTF. The CDR3 DNA is TGTGCCAGCAGTACAGACAGCTCTAACTATGGCTACACCTTC. Variable domain in full (rest from reference TRBV11-2 and TRBJ1-2): EAGVAQSPRYKIIEKRQSVAFWCNPISGHATLYWYQQILGQGPKLLIQFQNNGVVDDSQLPKDRFSAERLKGVDSTLKIQPAKLEDSAVYLCASSTDSSNYGYTFGSGTRLTVV.

In this sample, this clone turned up a few times. The CDR3 sequence: CASSPRGQGVKQFF. CDR3 nucleotides: TGTGCCAGCAGCCCCAGGGGTCAGGGGGTAAAGCAGTTCTTC. V and J are TRBV7-2 and TRBJ2-1; 7 bases match TRBD1. Germline assignment: CDR1 SGHTA and CDR2 FQGNSA. The CDR3 has 14 residues. The ends lost 5 bases at V and 11 bases at J; junction bases unmatched: 12.

This clone showed up just a few times. The chain is built from TRBV5-4 and TRBJ2-7; D might be TRBD2 (5 bases). Germline V lookup: CDR1 SGHNT, CDR2 YYREEE (reference sequence). The CDR3 is made up of 14 amino acids. The V end was cut by 0 bases, the J end by 0 bases, with 7 bases between. The CDR3 loop reads CASSLAGNSYEQYF. CDR3 bases: TGTGCCAGCAGCTTGGCGGGAAACTCCTACGAGCAGTACTTC.

The chain recombines TRBV19 with TRBJ2-7; 10 bases line up with TRBD1. Germline trimming cut 9 bases from V and 3 bases from J; bases unmatched to any gene: 8. The CDR3 is made up of 14 amino acids. Germline CDR1 reads LNHDA; CDR2 reads SQIVND (reference sequence). CDR3 nucleotides: TGTGCCAGAGGCCCGGGACAGGGGATCTACGAGCAGTACTTC. Protein: CARGPGQGIYEQYF.

The chain is built from TRBV7-3 and TRBJ2-7; TRBD2 matches at 8 bases. Per germline, CDR1 SGHTA and CDR2 FQGTGA. The V segment lost 1 base and the J segment 0 bases; nucleotides outside the gene matches: 5. This CDR3 spans 16 amino acids. CDR3 sequence reads: CASSLRTAGASYEQYF. The CDR3 region has the DNA TGTGCCAGCAGCTTAAGAACAGCGGGAGCCTCCTACGAGCAGTACTTC. Full variable domain (remainder filled in from reference TRBV7-3 and TRBJ2-7): GAGVSQTPSNKVTEKGKYVELRCDPISGHTALYWYRQSLGQGPEFLIYFQGTGAADDSGLPNDRFFAVRPEGSVSTLKIQRTERGDSAVYLCASSLRTAGASYEQYFGPGTRLTVT.

This clone was seen a few times. The V and J genes are TRBV10-3 and TRBJ1-2; possibly TRBD1 for D (5 bases). The CDR3 runs to 12 residues. CDR1 and CDR2 from the germline V gene are ENHRY and SYGVKD. V lost 7 bases and J lost 6, with 12 bases in between. The CDR3 DNA reads TGTGCCATCAATCCAGGGAGGGATGGCTACACCTTC. Translated, it gives CAINPGRDGYTF.

This clone was seen a handful of times. This chain connects TRBV6-5 to TRBJ2-7; D might be TRBD1 (5 bases). Germline CDR1 reads MNHEY; CDR2 reads SVGAGI. The CDR3 runs 14 residues. Trimming removed 4 bases at V and 6 bases at J, with 16 bases between. In DNA form, the CDR3 reads TGTGCCAGCAGTTCGGTTTCAGGGTCCATCGAGCAGTACTTC. Protein: CASSSVSGSIEQYF.

This chain uses TRBV18 with TRBJ1-1; 9 bases agree with TRBD1. V dropped 4 bases and J dropped 7; count of bases not matched to a gene: 7. The CDR3 length is 14 residues. The V gene's germline CDR1 is KGHSH and CDR2 LQKENI. For the CDR3, the DNA is TGTGCCAGCTCACGAACCGGGACAGGGAGTGAAGCTTTCTTT. Amino acid sequence: CASSRTGTGSEAFF.

This clone was recorded a few times. V and J are TRBV7-2 and TRBJ2-3; maybe TRBD1 (6 bases). CDR3 length: 14 amino acids. CDR1 is SGHTA, CDR2 FQGNSA, per germline. Trimming pared 5 bases from V and 2 bases from J, leaving 11 bases between. The CDR3, as DNA: TGTGCCAGCAGCCCCACAGGGCCCACAGATACGCAGTATTTT. It codes for CASSPTGPTDTQYF.

This clone was counted only a few times. This chain joins TRBV30 and TRBJ2-1, with 10 bases aligning to TRBD2. Germline V gene lookup returns CDR1 GTSNPN and CDR2 SVGIG (reference sequence). CDR3 length equals 16 residues. The V segment lost 0 bases and the J segment 6 bases; nucleotides outside the gene matches: 8. DNA of the CDR3: TGTGCCTGGAGTGTACAGAGGACTAGCGGATCCAATGAGCAGTTCTTC. This encodes CAWSVQRTSGSNEQFF. Using reference TRBV30 and TRBJ2-1 for the parts outside the CDR3, the full variable domain is SQTIHQWPATLVQPVGSPLSLECTVEGTSNPNLYWYRQAAGRGLQLLFYSVGIGQISSEVPQNLSASRPQDRQFILSSKKLLLSDSGFYLCAWSVQRTSGSNEQFFGPGTRLTVL.

This chain joins TRBV28 and TRBJ2-7; D is uncertain. With 5 bases removed from V and 0 bases from J, the gap between germline ends came to 8 bases. The CDR3 is made up of 13 amino acids. Germline V CDR1 and CDR2: MDHEN, SYDVKM. CDR3: CASSNEHSYEQYF. The CDR3 nucleotides read TGTGCCAGCAGTAACGAGCACTCCTACGAGCAGTACTTC.

This clone has just a few counts. The chain is built from TRBV5-6 and TRBJ2-3; 12 bases align to TRBD2. CDR1 is SGHDT and CDR2 is YYEEEE in the germline V gene. Losses at the gene ends were 0 bases for V and 5 bases for J; bases not matched to a gene: 10. The CDR3 loop spans 18 amino acids. CDR3 coding DNA: TGTGCCAGCAGCTTGGCCCGACTAGCGGGAGTGGTCGTAGATACGCAGTATTTT. Translated, it gives CASSLARLAGVVVDTQYF.

This clone was counted between two and nine times. This rearrangement joins TRBV25-1 to TRBJ2-1, with 14 positions matching TRBD2. CDR1 is MGHDK and CDR2 is SYGVNS in the germline V gene. There are 16 residues in the CDR3. V was pared by 4 bases and J by 4 bases, with 3 bases of the junction left unmatched. The CDR3 region has the DNA TGTGCCAGCAGTGGGGGACTAGCGGGAGAGTACAATGAGCAGTTCTTC. Translating gives CASSGGLAGEYNEQFF.

This clone was detected a few times. The same CDR3 can be traced to other DNA sequences in this sample. The genes are TRBV30 and TRBJ2-7, with D maybe TRBD2 (6 bases). The CDR3 is 11 residues long. With 0 bases removed from V and 6 bases from J, the gap between germline ends came to 6 bases. Germline values: CDR1 GTSNPN, CDR2 SVGIG (reference sequence). CDR3 nucleotides: TGTGCCTGGAGTGTAGCGGGCGAGCAGTACTTC. Its protein product is CAWSVAGEQYF.

This clone was counted only a few times. V is TRBV5-4 and J is TRBJ2-5, with TRBD2 as a possible D gene (6 bases). Per the germline V gene, CDR1 is SGHNT and CDR2 is YYREEE (reference sequence). This CDR3 is built from 16 residues. V gave up 3 bases and J gave up 4 bases, with 19 bases separating them. In DNA form, the CDR3 reads TGTGCCAGCAGCTCGGACCAAGGCCGGGGGAGAGAGACCCAGTACTTC. Amino acid sequence: CASSSDQGRGRETQYF.

This clone came up a few times. This chain joins TRBV6-6 and TRBJ1-6; 7 bases are shared with TRBD1. The V segment lost 4 bases and the J segment 9 bases; nucleotides outside the gene matches: 6. Germline V gene sequence: CDR1 MNHNY, CDR2 SVGAGI (reference sequence). The CDR3 totals 14 residues. The CDR3 reads CASSFQGVVSPLHF. CDR3 nucleotides: TGTGCCAGCAGTTTCCAGGGGGTTGTTTCACCCCTCCACTTT.

J is TRBJ2-5 and V is TRBV28, with 12 bases aligning to TRBD2. CDR1 MDHEN and CDR2 SYDVKM come from the germline V gene. V trimming: 6 bases; J trimming: 6 bases; junction bases outside the gene matches: 5. The length of the CDR3 is 14 residues. The CDR3 region is CASSLLAGGKTQYF. In DNA form, the CDR3 reads TGTGCCAGCAGCCTACTAGCGGGAGGCAAGACCCAGTACTTC.

This clone showed up just a few times. The chain carries TRBV2 and TRBJ1-2; possible D gene TRBD1, 5 bases. The CDR3 covers 13 residues. The V end lost 5 bases, the J end lost 4 bases, and 11 bases lay between the germline ends. Germline CDR1 is SNHLY and CDR2 is FYNNEI. As DNA, the CDR3 is TGTGCCAGCAGTTATACCGACAGCTATGGCTACACCTTC. Amino acid sequence: CASSYTDSYGYTF. Full variable domain (remainder filled in from reference TRBV2 and TRBJ1-2): EPEVTQTPSHQVTQMGQEVILRCVPISNHLYFYWYRQILGQKVEFLVSFYNNEISEKSEIFDDQFSVERPDGSNFTLKIRSTKLEDSAMYFCASSYTDSYGYTFGSGTRLTVV.